This T cell receptor beta chain was recorded in a study of identical twins. Study-wide findings and caveats: Beta clonotypes that were abundant in cord blood contained fewer insertions, a pattern absent from memory repertoires. Those out-of-frame alpha sequences shared by twins showed an excess of low generation probability. Modelling approaches yielded underestimates of out-of-frame TCR alpha sharing between monozygotic twins.

Template switching added a universal primer site; cDNA carried unique molecular identifiers. Via MiXCR, TCRdb re-called the 5' RACE reads, giving one row per CDR3 protein. This table has 1,800,000 or so distinct CDR3 sequences, around 29% appearing once. This clonotype has a handful of counts. Its target is unknown. The sequence was obtained from a newborn girl in good health. Sequencing used cord blood.

The CDR3 loop reads CASSYGQGAPTYNEQYF. The CDR3 DNA follows: TGTGCCAGCAGTTACGGACAGGGGGCGCCGACCTACAATGAGCAGTACTTC. The J gene is TRBJ2-7, the V gene TRBV6-6, with 11 bases matching TRBD1. Germline V gene lookup returns CDR1 MNHNY and CDR2 SVGAGI (reference sequence). This CDR3 region has 17 residues. Losses at the gene ends were 2 bases for V and 7 bases for J; bases not matched to a gene: 13.